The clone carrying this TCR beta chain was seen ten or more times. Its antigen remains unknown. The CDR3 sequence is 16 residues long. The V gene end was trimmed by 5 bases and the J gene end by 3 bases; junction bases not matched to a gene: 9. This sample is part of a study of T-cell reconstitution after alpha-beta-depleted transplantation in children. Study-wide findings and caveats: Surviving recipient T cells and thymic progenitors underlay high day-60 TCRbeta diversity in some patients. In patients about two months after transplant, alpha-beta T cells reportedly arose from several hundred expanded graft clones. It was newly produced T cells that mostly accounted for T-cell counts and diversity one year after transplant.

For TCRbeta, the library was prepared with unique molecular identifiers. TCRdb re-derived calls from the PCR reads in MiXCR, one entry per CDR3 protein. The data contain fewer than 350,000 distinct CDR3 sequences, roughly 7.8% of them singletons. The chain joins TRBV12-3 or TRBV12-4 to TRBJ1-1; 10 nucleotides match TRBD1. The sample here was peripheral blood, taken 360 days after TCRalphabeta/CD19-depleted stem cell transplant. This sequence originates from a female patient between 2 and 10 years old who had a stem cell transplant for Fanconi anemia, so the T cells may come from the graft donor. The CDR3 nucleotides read TGTGCCAGCAGTACCGGGACAGGGGTAGGGGACACTGAAGCTTTCTTT. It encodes CASSTGTGVGDTEAFF.